The source of this TCR beta chain is a study of cytomegalovirus exposure and HLA in healthy donors. A multiplex PCR was run with 60 Vbeta primers and 13 Jbeta primers. TCRdb's copy holds only in-frame clones and misses some; the assay was immunoSEQ multiplex PCR. Of approximately 110,000 clones in the sample, more than 60% were seen once. Germline V gene data show CDR1 as SGHRS and CDR2 as YFSETQ. The CDR3 is made up of 16 amino acids. V was pared by 4 bases and J by 0 bases, with 14 bases between. The TCR originated in a woman in her 40s in good health and CMV-seronegative. This chain uses TRBV5-1 with TRBJ2-1, with D perhaps TRBD2 (5 bases). Specimen: PBMCs. CDR3 region: CASSLRTDFSYNEQFF. As DNA, the CDR3 is TGCGCCAGCAGCCTGCGGACGGACTTCTCCTACAATGAGCAGTTCTTC. Supplemented by reference TRBV5-1 and TRBJ2-1, the full variable domain reads KAGVTQTPRYLIKTRGQQVTLSCSPISGHRSVSWYQQTPGQGLQFLFEYFSETQRNKGNFPGRFSGRQFSNSRSEMNVSTLELGDSALYLCASSLRTDFSYNEQFFGPGTRLTVL.